The T cell receptor (beta chain) under discussion was sequenced for a study of blood T cell repertoires in COVID-19. As for the study in general: Samples came from the United States, Italy and Spain, spanning acute and convalescent COVID-19. T cells, B-cell-depleted T cells, or PBMCs supplied cDNA or gDNA.

Method: immunoSEQ multiplex PCR; TCRdb's copy keeps in-frame clones and lacks some. The repertoire consists of 200,000 or so clones, with around 86% occurring once and the leading ten covering 3% to 4.5%. The CDR3 has 17 amino acids. The ends lost 5 bases at V and 3 bases at J; junction bases unmatched: 7. CDR1 and CDR2 from the germline V gene are MDHEN and SYDVKM. This clone has a single count. The sequence derives from a woman between 40 and 50 years old with acute COVID-19. Sequencing was done on a sample of PBMCs or T cells enriched from blood (not recorded which). The V gene is TRBV28, the J gene TRBJ2-2, with 12 bases matching TRBD1. CDR3 sequence reads: CASSPGGTGGDTGELFF. DNA of the CDR3: TGTGCCAGCAGTCCTGGGGGGACAGGGGGCGACACCGGGGAGCTGTTTTTT.